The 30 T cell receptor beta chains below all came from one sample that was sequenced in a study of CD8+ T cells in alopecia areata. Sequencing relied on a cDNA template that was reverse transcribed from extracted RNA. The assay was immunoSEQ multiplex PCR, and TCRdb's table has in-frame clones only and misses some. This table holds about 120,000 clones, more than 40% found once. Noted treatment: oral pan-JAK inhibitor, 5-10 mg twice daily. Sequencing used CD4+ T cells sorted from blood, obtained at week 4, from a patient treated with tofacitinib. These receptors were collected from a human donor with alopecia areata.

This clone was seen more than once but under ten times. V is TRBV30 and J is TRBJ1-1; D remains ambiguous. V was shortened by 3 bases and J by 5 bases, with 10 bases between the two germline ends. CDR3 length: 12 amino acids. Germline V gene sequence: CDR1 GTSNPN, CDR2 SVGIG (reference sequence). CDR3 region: CAWRLGETEAFF. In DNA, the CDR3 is TGTGCCTGGAGGCTAGGAGAGACTGAAGCTTTCTTT.

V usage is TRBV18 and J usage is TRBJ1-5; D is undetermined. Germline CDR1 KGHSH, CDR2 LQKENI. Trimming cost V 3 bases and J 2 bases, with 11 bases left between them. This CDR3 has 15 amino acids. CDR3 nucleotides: TGTGCCAGCTCACCGGGAGGGAACGGCAATCAGCCCCAGCATTTT. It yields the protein CASSPGGNGNQPQHF.

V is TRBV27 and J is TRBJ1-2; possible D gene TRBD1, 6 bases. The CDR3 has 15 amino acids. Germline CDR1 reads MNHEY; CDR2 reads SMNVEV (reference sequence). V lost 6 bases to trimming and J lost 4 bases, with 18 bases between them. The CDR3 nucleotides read TGTGCCAGCAGGACGACAGGTGGACCCGCCTATGGCTACACCTTC. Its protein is CASRTTGGPAYGYTF.

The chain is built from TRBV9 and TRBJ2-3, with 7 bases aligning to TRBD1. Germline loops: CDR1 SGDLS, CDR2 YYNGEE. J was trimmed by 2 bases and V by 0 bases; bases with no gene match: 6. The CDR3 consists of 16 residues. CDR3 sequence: CASSVGTGATTDTQYF. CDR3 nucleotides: TGTGCCAGCAGCGTAGGGACAGGCGCGACCACAGATACGCAGTATTTT.

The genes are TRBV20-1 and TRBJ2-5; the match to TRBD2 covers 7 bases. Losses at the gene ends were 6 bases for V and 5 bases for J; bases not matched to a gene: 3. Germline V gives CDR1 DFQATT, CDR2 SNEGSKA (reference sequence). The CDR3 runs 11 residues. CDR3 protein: CSAVRGETQYF. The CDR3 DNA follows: TGCAGTGCCGTGCGGGGGGAGACCCAGTACTTC.

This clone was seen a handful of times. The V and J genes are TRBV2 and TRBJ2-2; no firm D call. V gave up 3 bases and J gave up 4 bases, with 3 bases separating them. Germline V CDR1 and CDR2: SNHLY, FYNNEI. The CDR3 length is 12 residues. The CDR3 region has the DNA TGTGCCAGCAGTGATCCCACCGGGGAGCTGTTTTTT. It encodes CASSDPTGELFF.

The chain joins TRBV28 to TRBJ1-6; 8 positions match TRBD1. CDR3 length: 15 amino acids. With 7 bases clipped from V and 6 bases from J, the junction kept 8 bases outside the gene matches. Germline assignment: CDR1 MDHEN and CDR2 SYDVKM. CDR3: CASIPTGVSNSPLHF. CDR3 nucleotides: TGTGCCAGCATCCCGACAGGGGTTTCTAATTCACCCCTCCACTTT.

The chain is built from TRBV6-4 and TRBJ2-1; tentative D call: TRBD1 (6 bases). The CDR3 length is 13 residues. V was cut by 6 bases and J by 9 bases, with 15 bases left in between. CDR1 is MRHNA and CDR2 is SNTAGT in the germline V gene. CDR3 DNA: TGTGCCAGCAGAGGGACAAGTCGGGGTGAGCAGTTCTTC. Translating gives CASRGTSRGEQFF.

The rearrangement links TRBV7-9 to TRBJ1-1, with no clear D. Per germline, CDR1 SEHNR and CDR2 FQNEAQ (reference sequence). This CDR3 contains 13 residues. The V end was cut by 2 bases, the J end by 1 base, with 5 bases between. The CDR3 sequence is CASSLKWNTEAFF. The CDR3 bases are TGTGCCAGCAGCTTAAAATGGAACACTGAAGCTTTCTTT.

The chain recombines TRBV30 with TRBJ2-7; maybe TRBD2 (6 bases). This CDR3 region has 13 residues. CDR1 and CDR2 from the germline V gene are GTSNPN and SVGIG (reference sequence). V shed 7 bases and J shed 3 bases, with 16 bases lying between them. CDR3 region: CASSSDTNYEQYF. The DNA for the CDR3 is TGTGCCTCCTCTAGCGACACGAACTACGAGCAGTACTTC.

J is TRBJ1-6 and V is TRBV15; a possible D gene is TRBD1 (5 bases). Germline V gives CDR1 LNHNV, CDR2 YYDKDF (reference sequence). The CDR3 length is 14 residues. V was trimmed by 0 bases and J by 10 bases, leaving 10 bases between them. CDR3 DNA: TGTGCCACCAGCAGAGATGTTCAGGGATCACCCCTCCACTTT. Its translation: CATSRDVQGSPLHF.

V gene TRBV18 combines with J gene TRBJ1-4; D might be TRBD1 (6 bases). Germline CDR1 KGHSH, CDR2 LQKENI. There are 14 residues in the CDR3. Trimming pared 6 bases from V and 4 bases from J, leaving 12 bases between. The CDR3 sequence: CASSTTGINEKLFF. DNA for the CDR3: TGTGCCAGCTCCACAACAGGGATTAATGAAAAACTGTTTTTT.

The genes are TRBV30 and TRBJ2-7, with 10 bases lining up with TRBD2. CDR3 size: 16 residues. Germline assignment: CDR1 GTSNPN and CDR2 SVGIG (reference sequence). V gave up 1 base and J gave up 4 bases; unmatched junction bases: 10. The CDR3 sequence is CAWSDLPGLAKYEQYF. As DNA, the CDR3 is TGTGCCTGGAGTGATCTTCCGGGACTAGCGAAATACGAGCAGTACTTC.

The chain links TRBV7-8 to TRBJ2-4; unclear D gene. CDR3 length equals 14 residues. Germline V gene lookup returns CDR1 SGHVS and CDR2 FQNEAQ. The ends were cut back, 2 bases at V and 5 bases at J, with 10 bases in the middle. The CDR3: CASSLLVTQNIQYF. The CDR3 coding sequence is TGTGCCAGCAGCTTACTCGTAACCCAAAACATTCAGTACTTC.

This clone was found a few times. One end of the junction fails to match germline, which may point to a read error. This CDR3 is CASSSGLGNEQFF. The DNA for the CDR3 is TGTGCTAGCAGCTCGGGCCTCGGAAATGAGCAGTTCTTC. The chain employs TRBV7-7 and TRBJ2-1; D remains ambiguous. The CDR3 is 13 residues long. The germline V gene encodes CDR1 SSHAT and CDR2 FNYEAQ (reference sequence).

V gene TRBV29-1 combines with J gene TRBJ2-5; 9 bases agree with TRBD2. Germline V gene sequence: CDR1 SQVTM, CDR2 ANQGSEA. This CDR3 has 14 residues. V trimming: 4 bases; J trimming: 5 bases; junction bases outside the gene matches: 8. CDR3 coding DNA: TGCAGCGTTGGCTTTAGCGGGAGAAGGGAGACCCAGTACTTC. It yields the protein CSVGFSGRRETQYF.

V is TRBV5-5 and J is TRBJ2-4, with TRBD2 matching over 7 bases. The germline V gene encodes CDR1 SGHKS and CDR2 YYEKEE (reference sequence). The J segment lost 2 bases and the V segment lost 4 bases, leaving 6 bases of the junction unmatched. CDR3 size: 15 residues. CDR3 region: CASSVGRLTKNIQYF. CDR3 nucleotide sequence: TGTGCCAGCAGCGTCGGGAGGTTAACCAAAAACATTCAGTACTTC.

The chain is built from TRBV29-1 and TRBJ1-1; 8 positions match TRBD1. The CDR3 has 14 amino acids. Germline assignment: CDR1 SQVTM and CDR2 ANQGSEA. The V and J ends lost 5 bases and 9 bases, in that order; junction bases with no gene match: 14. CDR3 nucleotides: TGCAGCGTTCCCTACGAGGGCAGGGGGCGTAAAGCTTTCTTT. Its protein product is CSVPYEGRGRKAFF.

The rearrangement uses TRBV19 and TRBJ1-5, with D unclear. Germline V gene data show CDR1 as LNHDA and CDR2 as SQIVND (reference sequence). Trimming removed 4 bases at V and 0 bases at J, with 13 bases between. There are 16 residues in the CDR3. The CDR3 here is CASSNSRVTSNQPQHF. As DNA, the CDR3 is TGTGCCAGTAGTAATTCTAGGGTAACTAGCAATCAGCCCCAGCATTTT.

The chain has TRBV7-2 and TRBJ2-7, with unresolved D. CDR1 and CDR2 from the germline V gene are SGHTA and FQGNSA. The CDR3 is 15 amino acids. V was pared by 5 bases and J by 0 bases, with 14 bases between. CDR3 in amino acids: CASSLSWRNSYEQYF. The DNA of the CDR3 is TGTGCCAGCAGCCTAAGTTGGCGGAACTCCTACGAGCAGTACTTC.

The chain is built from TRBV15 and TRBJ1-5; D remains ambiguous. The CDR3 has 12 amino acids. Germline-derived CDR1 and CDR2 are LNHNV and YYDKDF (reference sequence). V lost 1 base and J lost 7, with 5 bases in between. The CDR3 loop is CATSRVGQPQHF. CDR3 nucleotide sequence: TGTGCCACCAGCAGAGTGGGGCAGCCCCAGCATTTT. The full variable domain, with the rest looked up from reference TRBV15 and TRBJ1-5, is DAMVIQNPRYQVTQFGKPVTLSCSQTLNHNVMYWYQQKSSQAPKLLFHYYDKDFNNEADTPDNFQSRRPNTSFCFLDIRSPGLGDTAMYLCATSRVGQPQHFGDGTRLSIL.

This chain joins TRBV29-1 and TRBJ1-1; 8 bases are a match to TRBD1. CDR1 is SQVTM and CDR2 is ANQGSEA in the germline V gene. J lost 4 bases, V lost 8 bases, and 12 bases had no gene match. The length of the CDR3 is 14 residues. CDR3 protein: CSIGQGGSTTEAFF. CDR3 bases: TGCAGCATAGGACAGGGTGGGTCGACCACTGAAGCTTTCTTT.

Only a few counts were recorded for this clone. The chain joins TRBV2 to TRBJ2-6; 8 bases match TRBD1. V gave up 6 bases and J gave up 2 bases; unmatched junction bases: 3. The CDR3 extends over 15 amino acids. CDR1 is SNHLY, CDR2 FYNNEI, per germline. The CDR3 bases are TGTGCCAGCAGCCGGGGACAGGCTGGGGCCAACGTCCTGACTTTC. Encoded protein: CASSRGQAGANVLTF.

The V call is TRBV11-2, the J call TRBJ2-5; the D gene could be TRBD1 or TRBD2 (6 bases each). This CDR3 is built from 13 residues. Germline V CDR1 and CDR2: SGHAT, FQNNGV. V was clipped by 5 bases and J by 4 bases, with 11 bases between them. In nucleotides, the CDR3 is TGTGCCAGCAGCGTTAGGGGGGTAGAGACCCAGTACTTC. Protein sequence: CASSVRGVETQYF.

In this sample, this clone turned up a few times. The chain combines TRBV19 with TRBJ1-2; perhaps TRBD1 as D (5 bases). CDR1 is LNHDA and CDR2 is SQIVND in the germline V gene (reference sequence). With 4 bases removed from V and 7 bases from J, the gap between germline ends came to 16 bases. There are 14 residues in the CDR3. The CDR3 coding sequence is TGTGCCAGTAGTAAAGGGGACGCCCTCGGTGGCTACACCTTC. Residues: CASSKGDALGGYTF.

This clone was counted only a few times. The CDR3: CASSYTDRDPYNEQFF. CDR3 bases: TGCGCCAGCAGCTATACCGACAGGGACCCTTACAATGAGCAGTTCTTC. This chain uses TRBV5-1 with TRBJ2-1, with 7 nucleotides matching TRBD1. CDR1 is SGHRS, CDR2 YFSETQ, per germline. This CDR3 is built from 16 residues. The J segment lost 4 bases and the V segment lost 3 bases, leaving 10 bases of the junction unmatched.

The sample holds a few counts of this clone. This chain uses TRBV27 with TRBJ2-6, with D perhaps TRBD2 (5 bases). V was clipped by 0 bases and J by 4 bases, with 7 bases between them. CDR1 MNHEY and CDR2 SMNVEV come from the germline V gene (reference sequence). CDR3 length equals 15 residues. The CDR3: CASSLSRVGANVLTF. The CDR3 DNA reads TGTGCCAGCAGTTTATCGCGGGTGGGGGCCAACGTCCTGACTTTC.

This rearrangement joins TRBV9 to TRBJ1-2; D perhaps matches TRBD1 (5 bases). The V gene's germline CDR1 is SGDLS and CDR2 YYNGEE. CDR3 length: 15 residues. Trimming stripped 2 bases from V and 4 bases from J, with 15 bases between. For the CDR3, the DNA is TGTGCCAGCAGCGTCAGGGCCACCCGCCCCTATGGCTACACCTTC. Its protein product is CASSVRATRPYGYTF.

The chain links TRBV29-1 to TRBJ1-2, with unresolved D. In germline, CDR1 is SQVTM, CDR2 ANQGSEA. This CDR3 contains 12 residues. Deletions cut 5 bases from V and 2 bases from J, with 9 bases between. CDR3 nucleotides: TGCAGCGTTCGGGAGGAGAACTATGGCTACACCTTC. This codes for CSVREENYGYTF.

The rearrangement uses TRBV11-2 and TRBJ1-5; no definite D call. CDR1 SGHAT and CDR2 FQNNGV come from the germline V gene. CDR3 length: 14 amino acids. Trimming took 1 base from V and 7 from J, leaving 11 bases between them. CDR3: CASSLGGFDQPQHF. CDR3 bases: TGTGCCAGCAGCTTAGGAGGTTTTGACCAGCCCCAGCATTTT.